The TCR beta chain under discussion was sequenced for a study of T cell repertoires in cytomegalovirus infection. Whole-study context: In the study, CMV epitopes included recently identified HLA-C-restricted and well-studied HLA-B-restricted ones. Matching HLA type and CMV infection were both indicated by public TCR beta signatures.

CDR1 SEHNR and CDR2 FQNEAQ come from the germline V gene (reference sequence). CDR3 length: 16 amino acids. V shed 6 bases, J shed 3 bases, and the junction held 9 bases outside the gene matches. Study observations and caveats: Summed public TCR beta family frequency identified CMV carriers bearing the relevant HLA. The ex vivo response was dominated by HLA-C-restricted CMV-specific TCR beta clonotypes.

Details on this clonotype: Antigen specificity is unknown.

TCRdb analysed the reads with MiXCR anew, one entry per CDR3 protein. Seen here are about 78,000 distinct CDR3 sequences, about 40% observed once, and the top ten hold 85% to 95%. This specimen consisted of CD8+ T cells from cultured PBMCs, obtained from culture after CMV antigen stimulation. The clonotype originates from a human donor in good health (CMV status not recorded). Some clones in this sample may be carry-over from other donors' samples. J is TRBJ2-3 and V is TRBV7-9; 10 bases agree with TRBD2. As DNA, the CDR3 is TGTGCCAGCAGTCCACCGGCGGGACTAGCGACAGATACGCAGTATTTT. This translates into CASSPPAGLATDTQYF.